This entry is about one T cell receptor (beta chain). Unique molecular identifiers featured in how the TCRbeta library was prepared. TCRdb re-derived calls from the PCR reads in MiXCR, one entry per CDR3 protein. Of 480,000 or so distinct CDR3 sequences detected, roughly a tenth appear once; the ten largest clones hold 2%. The data originate from a study of T-cell reconstitution after alpha-beta-depleted transplantation in children. The V gene's germline CDR1 is MNHEY and CDR2 SMNVEV (reference sequence). The CDR3 has 14 residues. The ends were cut back, 6 bases at V and 2 bases at J, with 13 bases in the middle.

The sequencing here drew on PBMCs, taken before TCRalphabeta/CD19-depleted stem cell transplant. This chain connects TRBV27 to TRBJ2-5; D possibly corresponds to TRBD1 (6 bases). The source of this sequence is a child under 10 years old with inherited bone marrow failure, due to receive a stem cell transplant. The CDR3 DNA is TGTGCCAGCAGCCCTTTGACAGGACAAGAGACCCAGTACTTC. Its protein product is CASSPLTGQETQYF.